These 27 T cell receptor beta chains were sequenced from one sample in a study of blood T cell repertoires in COVID-19 (dated by TCRdb to about 2020). Library preparation employed the immunoSEQ multiplex PCR assay. Held by TCRdb, this immuneACCESS table contains in-frame sequences only and omits some clones. Under half of the omission traces to an unresolved V gene where checked; the cause of the rest is unknown. This sample comprises 200,000 to 250,000 clones, 85% to 90% of them detected only once. The ten largest clonotypes hold roughly 10% of the sample. The sequenced sample consisted of peripheral blood. Every receptor here comes from a woman aged 50 to 60 with COVID-19, enrolled during active disease.

This chain uses TRBV19 with TRBJ2-1; 8 bases line up with TRBD2. The CDR3 is 15 amino acids. Losses at the gene ends were 5 bases for V and 6 bases for J; bases not matched to a gene: 9. Germline V gene data show CDR1 as LNHDA and CDR2 as SQIVND (reference sequence). CDR3 region: CASSRSGGEFNEQFF. CDR3 nucleotide sequence: TGTGCCAGTAGTCGGTCGGGGGGGGAATTCAATGAGCAGTTCTTC.

The rearrangement uses TRBV6-5 and TRBJ2-3, with 7 bases aligning to TRBD2. Germline CDR1 and CDR2: MNHEY and SVGAGI. The CDR3 length is 15 residues. V shed 0 bases, J shed 10 bases, and the junction held 10 bases outside the gene matches. The CDR3 nucleotides are TGTGCCAGCAGTTACTCGAGGGGCCCCGGGGGGTCGCAGTATTTT. Protein: CASSYSRGPGGSQYF.

The chain links TRBV21-1 to TRBJ2-7; the table's D call, TRBD2, has no DNA check behind it. TRBV21-1 is an annotated pseudogene. CDR3 length: 11 residues. This CDR3 reads CASILGYEQYF. The CDR3 DNA reads as TGTGCCAGCATCCTAGGTTACGAGCAGTACTTC.

There are many counts of this clone. The chain uses TRBV2 and TRBJ1-6; 7 bases match TRBD1. The CDR3 runs 15 residues. The germline CDR1 and CDR2 sequences are SNHLY and FYNNEI. Trimming took 6 bases from V and 10 from J; bases not matched to a gene: 12. DNA for the CDR3: TGTGCCAGCAGGGGTACGACAGGGCTCAACTCACCCCTCCACTTT. It specifies CASRGTTGLNSPLHF.

The chain uses TRBV19 and TRBJ1-1, with a possible D match to TRBD1 (6 bases). The CDR3 sequence is 14 residues long. Between the trimmed V and J ends, which lost 6 bases and 4 bases, there was a span of 15 bases. The V gene's germline CDR1 is LNHDA and CDR2 SQIVND (reference sequence). The CDR3 loop reads CASSPQGRGTEAFF. DNA of the CDR3: TGTGCCAGTAGCCCCCAGGGGAGGGGCACTGAAGCTTTCTTT.

The chain links TRBV24-1 to TRBJ1-5, with D maybe TRBD1 (6 bases). The CDR3 sequence is 12 residues long. V lost 9 bases and J 9 bases, leaving 14 bases between the germline ends. CDR1 and CDR2 from the germline V gene are KGHDR and SFDVKD. The CDR3 spells CATEGGAWPQHF. The CDR3 region has the DNA TGTGCCACCGAAGGGGGGGCTTGGCCCCAGCATTTT.

There are a few counts of this clone. The CDR3 loop reads CASSEVRAGMEKLFF. The CDR3 nucleotides are TGTGCCAGCAGTGAAGTCAGGGCAGGGATGGAAAAACTGTTTTTT. This chain joins TRBV6-1 and TRBJ1-4; tentative D call: TRBD1 (5 bases). The CDR3 has 15 residues. Germline V CDR1 and CDR2: MNHNS, SASEGT. V was clipped by 1 base and J by 8 bases, with 14 bases between them.

This sequence joins TRBV7-2 and TRBJ2-7; tentatively, D is TRBD2 (6 bases). The CDR3 is made up of 14 amino acids. Germline CDR1 SGHTA, CDR2 FQGNSA. Trimming took off 1 base at V and 3 bases at J, with 10 bases between the two ends. The CDR3 is CASSLGDGGYEQYF. The CDR3 nucleotides read TGTGCCAGCAGCTTAGGGGACGGGGGCTACGAGCAGTACTTC.

This clone was counted a single time. J is TRBJ2-7 and V is TRBV14; no reliable D call. Trimming pared 1 base from V and 3 bases from J, leaving 13 bases between. Germline V CDR1 and CDR2: SGHDN, FVKESK. The CDR3 contains 15 residues. The CDR3 DNA reads as TGTGCCAGCAGCCAAGCGGTAGATCGATACTACGAGCAGTACTTC. Translated: CASSQAVDRYYEQYF. The full variable domain, rest sourced from reference TRBV14 and TRBJ2-7, is EAGVTQFPSHSVIEKGQTVTLRCDPISGHDNLYWYRRVMGKEIKFLLHFVKESKQDESGMPNNRFLAERTGGTYSTLKVQPAELEDSGVYFCASSQAVDRYYEQYFGPGTRLTVT.

The count of this clone is one. This chain uses TRBV24-1 with TRBJ2-5; TRBD1 matches at 7 bases. Trimming cost V 4 bases and J 2 bases; bases outside gene matches: 12. Germline CDR1 reads KGHDR; CDR2 reads SFDVKD. CDR3 size: 17 residues. In DNA, the CDR3 is TGTGCCACCAGTGACTGCCTTAGGGACAGTAGTCAAGAGACCCAGTACTTC. Translation: CATSDCLRDSSQETQYF.

The chain recombines TRBV9 with TRBJ2-7; weak D call: TRBD1 (5 bases). In germline, CDR1 is SGDLS, CDR2 YYNGEE. The CDR3 is 15 amino acids. V lost 0 bases, J lost 2 bases, and 12 bases lay in between. CDR3 sequence reads: CASSVEVGVPYEQYF. The CDR3 coding sequence is TGTGCCAGCAGCGTAGAGGTAGGGGTCCCCTACGAGCAGTACTTC.

The V gene is TRBV5-6, the J gene TRBJ1-1, with 8 bases fitting TRBD1. The CDR3 extends over 16 amino acids. Germline V gene lookup returns CDR1 SGHDT and CDR2 YYEEEE. V trimming: 4 bases; J trimming: 2 bases; junction bases outside the gene matches: 10. CDR3 residues: CASSQYDRGVNTEAFF. CDR3 DNA sequence: TGTGCCAGCAGCCAGTACGACAGGGGCGTTAACACTGAAGCTTTCTTT.

The V gene is TRBV27, the J gene TRBJ2-3; the D gene is possibly TRBD1 (5 bases). CDR1 and CDR2 (germline): MNHEY, SMNVEV (reference sequence). CDR3 length: 15 residues. The V and J ends lost 3 bases and 8 bases respectively, with 18 bases between them. This chain's CDR3 is CASSFTGPAQGTQYF. Written as DNA, the CDR3 is TGTGCCAGCAGTTTTACTGGCCCGGCTCAGGGTACGCAGTATTTT.

V and J are TRBV15 and TRBJ2-3; the match to TRBD2 covers 9 bases. V lost 7 bases to trimming and J lost 6 bases; unmatched junction nucleotides: 8. CDR3 length: 14 amino acids. CDR1 and CDR2 from the germline V gene are LNHNV and YYDKDF (reference sequence). CDR3 amino acids: CATTGGGARDTQYF. DNA for the CDR3: TGTGCCACCACCGGCGGGGGGGCCAGGGATACGCAGTATTTT.

This chain links TRBV5-1 with TRBJ2-7; weak D call: TRBD1 (5 bases). The CDR3 covers 14 residues. Trimming shortened V by 4 bases and J by 2 bases, and 13 bases separated the two germline ends. Germline CDR1 reads SGHRS; CDR2 reads YFSETQ. In DNA, the CDR3 is TGCGCCAGCAGCCTATTACAGGAACCCTACGAGCAGTACTTC. This sequence encodes CASSLLQEPYEQYF.

The V and J genes are TRBV9 and TRBJ2-7; TRBD1 agrees at 7 bases. This CDR3 contains 15 residues. V lost 4 bases, J lost 4 bases, and 11 bases stayed unmatched. The germline V gene has CDR1 SGDLS and CDR2 YYNGEE. As DNA, the CDR3 is TGTGCCAGCAGCTTAACGACAGGGATTGGATACGAGCAGTACTTC. Translated, it gives CASSLTTGIGYEQYF. The full variable domain, rest sourced from reference TRBV9 and TRBJ2-7, is DSGVTQTPKHLITATGQRVTLRCSPRSGDLSVYWYQQSLDQGLQFLIQYYNGEERAKGNILERFSAQQFPDLHSELNLSSLELGDSALYFCASSLTTGIGYEQYFGPGTRLTVT.

The CDR3 sequence is CASSKLLPWRGGYYEQYV. For the CDR3, the DNA is TGTGCCAGCAGCAAACTCTTACCGTGGCGGGGGGGCTATTACGAGCAGTACGTC. The V call is TRBV21-1, the J call TRBJ2-7; whether TRBD2, the table's D call, matches the DNA was not checked. TRBV21-1 is a recognized pseudogene. There are 18 residues in the CDR3.

The CDR3 region has the DNA TGTGCCAGCAGCCAAGATTCACAGAACACCGGGGAGCTGTTTTTT. Translated, it gives CASSQDSQNTGELFF. The V call is TRBV14, the J call TRBJ2-2; D gene ambiguous. The CDR3 totals 15 residues. From germline, CDR1 is SGHDN and CDR2 FVKESK. Trimming removed 0 bases from V and 1 base from J, with 6 bases in between.

The V and J genes are TRBV4-2 and TRBJ2-3; 8 nucleotides agree with TRBD2. The CDR3 is 16 residues long. V was clipped by 0 bases and J by 11 bases; unmatched bases: 13. The V gene's germline CDR1 is LGHNA and CDR2 YNFKEQ. The CDR3 protein is CASSQETGGPLPRQYF. In nucleotides, the CDR3 is TGTGCCAGCAGCCAAGAGACGGGGGGGCCCCTTCCTAGGCAGTATTTT.

A single count supports this clone. The chain uses TRBV10-3 and TRBJ2-3; weak D call: TRBD2 (7 bases). The CDR3 totals 15 residues. Trimming took off 0 bases at V and 5 bases at J, with 12 bases between the two ends. The germline V gene encodes CDR1 ENHRY and CDR2 SYGVKD. The CDR3 reads CAISESNGGRDTQYF. CDR3 bases: TGTGCCATCAGTGAGTCAAACGGGGGGCGAGATACGCAGTATTTT.

The J gene is TRBJ2-5, the V gene TRBV5-4; 11 bases align to TRBD2. CDR1 SGHNT and CDR2 YYREEE come from the germline V gene (reference sequence). This CDR3 is 15 amino acids long. The ends lost 3 bases at V and 2 bases at J; junction bases unmatched: 3. CDR3 DNA sequence: TGTGCCAGCAGCTCCAGACTAGCGGGGCAAGAGACCCAGTACTTC. Its protein is CASSSRLAGQETQYF.

The chain combines TRBV10-1 with TRBJ2-4; D not certain. The germline V and J ends were trimmed by 2 bases and 0 bases, with 8 bases remaining between them. CDR3 length equals 15 residues. Germline V gene data show CDR1 as WNHNN and CDR2 as SYGVQD (reference sequence). CDR3 DNA: TGCGCCAGCAGTGAGGGGCAGATAGCCAAAAACATTCAGTACTTC. Encoded protein: CASSEGQIAKNIQYF.

The gene calls are TRBV3-1 (or the pseudogene TRBV3-2) and TRBJ2-3, with D possibly being TRBD2 (5 bases). There are 13 residues in the CDR3. The germline gives CDR1 LGHDT, CDR2 YNNKEL (reference sequence). V was shortened by 1 base and J by 8 bases, with 10 bases between the two germline ends. The CDR3 here is CASSQGAGITQYF. CDR3 bases: TGTGCCAGCAGCCAAGGGGCGGGCATTACGCAGTATTTT.

This clone was found a few times. The chain uses TRBV25-1 and TRBJ1-1, with TRBD1 identical over 10 bases. The germline V gene encodes CDR1 MGHDK and CDR2 SYGVNS. V trimming: 6 bases; J trimming: 5 bases; junction bases outside the gene matches: 12. This CDR3 has 16 residues. As DNA, the CDR3 is TGTGCCAGCAGCGACAGGGGGCTTAAGGGTGGGACTGAAGCTTTCTTT. Translated, it gives CASSDRGLKGGTEAFF.

V and J are TRBV7-9 and TRBJ1-5; TRBD1 aligns across 12 bases. The CDR3 contains 19 residues. Germline-derived CDR1 and CDR2 are SEHNR and FQNEAQ (reference sequence). V lost 8 bases to trimming and J lost 3 bases; unmatched junction nucleotides: 17. The CDR3 coding sequence is TGTGCCAGCCGAGGAGCCGGGACAGGGGGCATTGGGGACAATCAGCCCCAGCATTTT. It specifies CASRGAGTGGIGDNQPQHF.

The chain couples TRBV19 to TRBJ2-1, with a possible D match to TRBD2 (7 bases). Germline assignment: CDR1 LNHDA and CDR2 SQIVND (reference sequence). V lost 5 bases and J 10 bases, leaving 21 bases between the germline ends. There are 15 residues in the CDR3. The CDR3 DNA reads TGTGCCAGTAGTGGGCGAGTGTGGGGAGGGGGGGAGCAGTTCTTC. It yields the protein CASSGRVWGGGEQFF. The full variable domain, in which reference TRBV19 and TRBJ2-1 provide the parts outside the CDR3, is DGGITQSPKYLFRKEGQNVTLSCEQNLNHDAMYWYRQDPGQGLRLIYYSQIVNDFQKGDIAEGYSVSREKKESFPLTVTSAQKNPTAFYLCASSGRVWGGGEQFFGPGTRLTVL.

The genes are TRBV5-8 and TRBJ1-5; tentatively, D is TRBD1 (5 bases). Looked up from germline, CDR1 is SGHTS and CDR2 is YDEGEE. The V and J ends lost 4 bases and 1 base respectively, with 12 bases between them. The CDR3 runs to 15 residues. The chain's CDR3 is CASSPGDRSNQPQHF. The CDR3 DNA is TGTGCCAGCAGCCCGGGGGATAGGAGCAATCAGCCCCAGCATTTT.